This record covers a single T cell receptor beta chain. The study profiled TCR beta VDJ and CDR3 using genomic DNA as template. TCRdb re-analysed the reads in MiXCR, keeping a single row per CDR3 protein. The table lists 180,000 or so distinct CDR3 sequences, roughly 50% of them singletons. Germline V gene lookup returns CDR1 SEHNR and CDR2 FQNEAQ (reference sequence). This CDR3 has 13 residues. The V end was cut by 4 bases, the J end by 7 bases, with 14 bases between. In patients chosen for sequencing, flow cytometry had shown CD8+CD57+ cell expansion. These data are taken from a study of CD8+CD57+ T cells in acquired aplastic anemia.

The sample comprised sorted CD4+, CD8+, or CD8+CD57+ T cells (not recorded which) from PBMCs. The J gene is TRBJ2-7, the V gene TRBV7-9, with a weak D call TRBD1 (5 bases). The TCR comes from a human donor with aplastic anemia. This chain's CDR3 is CASSSRGKGEQYF. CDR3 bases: TGTGCCAGCAGCTCTAGGGGAAAAGGAGAGCAGTACTTC.